This T cell receptor beta chain was found in a study of T cells after yellow fever vaccination. Study-level background: Preparation of fractions with low cell numbers was performed using SMART-Seq v4 Ultra Low Input.

Turning to this clonotype: The antigen remains unidentified.

Study observations and caveats: Post-booster samples contained most primary-vaccination clones (approximately 96% CD4, about 90% CD8).

TCRdb reprocessed the 5' RACE reads via MiXCR and lists one record per CDR3 protein. This sample has around 100,000 distinct CDR3 sequences, with under 9% found just once. The sequence derives from a man aged 30 to 45 who received the YFV17D yellow fever vaccine. The material was CD8+ T cells sorted from PBMCs, obtained 45 days after the yellow fever booster vaccination.

CDR3 coding DNA: TGTGCCAGCAGCCCCAGACTAGCGGGAGTTGGCGAGCAGTACTTC. It is translated as CASSPRLAGVGEQYF. The V call is TRBV14, the J call TRBJ2-7, with TRBD2 identical over 12 bases. Germline V gene sequence: CDR1 SGHDN, CDR2 FVKESK. V gave up 4 bases and J gave up 6 bases; unmatched junction bases: 7. The CDR3 runs to 15 residues.